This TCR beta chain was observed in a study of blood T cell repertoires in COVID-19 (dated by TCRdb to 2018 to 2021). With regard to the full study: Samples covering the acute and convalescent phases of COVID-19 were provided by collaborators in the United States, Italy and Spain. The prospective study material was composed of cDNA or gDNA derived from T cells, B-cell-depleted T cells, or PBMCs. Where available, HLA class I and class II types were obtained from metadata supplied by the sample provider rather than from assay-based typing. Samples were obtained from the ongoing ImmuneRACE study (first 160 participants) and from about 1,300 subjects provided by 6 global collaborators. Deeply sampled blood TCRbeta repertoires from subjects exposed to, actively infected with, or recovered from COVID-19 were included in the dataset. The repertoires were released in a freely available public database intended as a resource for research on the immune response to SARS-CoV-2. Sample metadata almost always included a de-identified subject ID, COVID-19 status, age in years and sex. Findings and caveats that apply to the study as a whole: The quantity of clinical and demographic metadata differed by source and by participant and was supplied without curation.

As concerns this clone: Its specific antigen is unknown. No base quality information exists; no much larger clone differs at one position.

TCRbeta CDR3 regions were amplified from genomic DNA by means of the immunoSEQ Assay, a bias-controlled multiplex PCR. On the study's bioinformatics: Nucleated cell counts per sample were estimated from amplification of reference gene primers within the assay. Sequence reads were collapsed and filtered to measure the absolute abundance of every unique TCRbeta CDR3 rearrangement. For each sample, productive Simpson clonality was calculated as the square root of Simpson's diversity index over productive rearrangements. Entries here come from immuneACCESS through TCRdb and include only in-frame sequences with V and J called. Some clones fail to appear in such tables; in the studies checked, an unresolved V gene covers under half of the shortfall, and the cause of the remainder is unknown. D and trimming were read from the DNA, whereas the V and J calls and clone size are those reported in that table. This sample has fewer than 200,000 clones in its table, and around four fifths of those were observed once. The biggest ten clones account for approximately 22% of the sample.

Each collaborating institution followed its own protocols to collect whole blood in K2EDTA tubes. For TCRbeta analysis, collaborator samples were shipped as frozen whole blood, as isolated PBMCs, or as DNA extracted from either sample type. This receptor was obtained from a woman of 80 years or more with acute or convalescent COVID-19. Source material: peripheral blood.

The nucleotide sequence is TGTGCCAGCAGTCCCGACAGGGCCTATGGCTACACCTTC. Its product reads: CASSPDRAYGYTF. The sequence links TRBV27 to TRBJ1-2; 7 of the junction bases match TRBD1. Taken from cysteine to phenylalanine, the CDR3 has 13 residues. Only the CDR3 portion is preserved as DNA: 39 bases, with reading frame beginning at the first base. At the junction V is shortened by 5 bases and J by 4 bases; bases outside the gene matches: 4. The germline V gene (reference sequence) supplies CDR1 MNHEY and CDR2 SMNVEV.